Listed below are T cell receptor beta chains from one sample, sequenced in a study of blood T cell repertoires in COVID-19. Clones were read by immunoSEQ multiplex PCR, and TCRdb kept only the in-frame ones, dropping some. This table holds under 200,000 clones, around 80% found once. The sequenced sample was peripheral blood. The receptor set was obtained from a woman aged 55-75 years with COVID-19, enrolled during active disease. The CDR3 runs from the conserved cysteine through the conserved F or W.

j_call v_call cdr3_aa
TRBJ1-4 TRBV28 CASSSPTGAYEKLFF
TRBJ2-7 TRBV28 CASRPGQGLYEQYF
TRBJ2-1 TRBV28 CASNTPWAGRYEQFF
TRBJ2-6 TRBV5-5 CASSFSYSGANVLTF
TRBJ2-1 TRBV29-1 CSVVRRAGEQFF
TRBJ1-2 TRBV20-1 CSASPMEANYGYTF
TRBJ2-7 TRBV7-2 CASSPVADPYEQYF
TRBJ2-2 TRBV7-3 CASSLHRAGGELFF
TRBJ1-1 TRBV3-1/TRBV3-2 CASSLWDSEAFF
TRBJ1-1 TRBV7-9 CASSLRDEAFF
TRBJ1-4 TRBV14 CASSRQGTNEKLFF
TRBJ2-1 TRBV2 CATVAGGQRNEQFF
TRBJ1-1 TRBV5-1 CASSFREGSTEAFF
TRBJ1-1 TRBV29-1 CSGMGEGTEAFF
TRBJ1-6 TRBV27 CASRKYLNNSPLHF
TRBJ1-1 TRBV6-6 CASSGHRNTEAFF
TRBJ2-3 TRBV19 CASSLAAGGDTQYF
TRBJ2-1 TRBV11-2 CASSLAWVRAVNEQFF
TRBJ1-2 TRBV9 CASSFSPGALGYTF
TRBJ2-3 TRBV19 CASSPTLAGFTDTQYF
TRBJ1-5 TRBV6-6 CASIQGGYNQPQHF
TRBJ2-1 TRBV11-2 CASSVSGGYNEQFF
TRBJ1-6 TRBV10-1 CASSDHRDSPLHF
TRBJ2-3 TRBV5-1 CASSLDGGRDTQYF
TRBJ1-5 TRBV7-2 CASGNSNQPQHF
TRBJ2-1 TRBV6-5 CASSTGVTYNEQFF
TRBJ1-4 TRBV3-1/TRBV3-2 CASSQDYPGLGEKLFF
TRBJ1-2 TRBV3-1/TRBV3-2 CASSQAGQGVGGYTF
TRBJ1-4 TRBV27 CASSSPRGTNEKLFF
TRBJ1-2 TRBV10-3 CAISGAGALDGYTF
TRBJ1-1 TRBV5-6 CASSLGASAGEAFF
TRBJ2-1 TRBV2 CASGGTSGDNEQFF
TRBJ1-3 TRBV7-9 CASSWEGVTGNTIYF
TRBJ1-1 TRBV9 CASSVGSDTEAFF
TRBJ2-7 TRBV29-1 CSVGIGTGAEQYF
TRBJ2-1 TRBV27 CASSLLAGVPREQFF
TRBJ2-1 TRBV2 CASSHFGTSGYNEQFF
TRBJ2-5 TRBV29-1 CSVVFGGETQYF
TRBJ1-1 TRBV19 CASRATWGGTEAFF
TRBJ2-7 TRBV27 CASTLTGLEYF
TRBJ1-1 TRBV11-3 CASSLDQDTETFF
TRBJ1-5 TRBV9 CASSIDSSNQPQHF